This entry lists 32 T cell receptor beta chains sequenced from one sample in a study of a mutant IDH1 vaccine in newly diagnosed glioma (TCRdb year 2021). Antigens of these TCRs are unknown. The time point label for this specimen denotes: week 5, during vaccination. Every vaccine dose consisted of 300 ug of a 20-mer mutant IDH1 peptide in Montanide, administered subcutaneously together with topical imiquimod. Library generation was performed with the immunoSEQ multiplex PCR assay. TCRdb carries this immuneACCESS record with in-frame sequences only. Its versions omit some clonotypes, under half of them owing to an unresolved V gene in the studies checked, with the rest unexplained. The sample contains tens of thousands of clones, approximately 82% of them found a single time. Approximately 3.1% of the sample comes from the top ten. The source was PBMCs, collected from a glioma patient whose treatment included an IDH1 peptide vaccine. These receptors came from a woman aged 18-29 years with glioma. Some clones in this sample may be carry-over from other donors' samples.

The chain employs TRBV5-1 and TRBJ1-1; no definite D call. The CDR3 runs to 12 residues. Trimming removed 5 bases at V and 3 bases at J, with 8 bases between. Per the germline V gene, CDR1 is SGHRS and CDR2 is YFSETQ. For the CDR3, the DNA is TGCGCCAGCAGGGCAATCGACACTGAAGCTTTCTTT. This codes for CASRAIDTEAFF.

This clone turned up a few times. The chain recombines TRBV11-2 with TRBJ1-1; D call uncertain. The V gene lost 3 bases and the J gene lost 2 bases, with 7 bases spanning the gap. The V gene's germline CDR1 is SGHAT and CDR2 FQNNGV. This CDR3 spans 13 amino acids. The CDR3 sequence is CASSLYSNTEAFF. CDR3 nucleotides: TGTGCCAGCAGCTTGTATTCTAACACTGAAGCTTTCTTT.

Concerning this clone itself: This may arise from a read error, as a much more abundant clone is one base away. The sample has other DNA sequences that encode this CDR3 too. The gene calls are TRBV30 and TRBJ1-1; D is ambiguous. CDR1 is GTSNPN, CDR2 SVGIG, per germline (reference sequence). There are 12 residues in the CDR3. Trimming took 0 bases from V and 5 from J, leaving 7 bases between them. CDR3 nucleotide sequence: TGTGCCTGGAGTGTAGGAGGGACTGAAGCTTTCTTT. Its protein product is CAWSVGGTEAFF.

The J gene is TRBJ1-4, the V gene TRBV15; the D is unclear. V lost 0 bases to trimming and J lost 0 bases, with 5 bases between them. CDR1 and CDR2 from the germline V gene are LNHNV and YYDKDF (reference sequence). This CDR3 has 15 residues. The CDR3 DNA follows: TGTGCCACCAGCAGAGACTTTACAACTAATGAAAAACTGTTTTTT. This sequence encodes CATSRDFTTNEKLFF.

This clone showed up just a few times. V usage is TRBV4-1 and J usage is TRBJ1-1, with D possibly being TRBD1 (6 bases). From germline, CDR1 is MGHRA and CDR2 YSYEKL. V was cut by 3 bases and J by 3 bases, with 11 bases left in between. This CDR3 has 14 amino acids. For the CDR3, the DNA is TGCGCCAGCAGCCACGCGGACAGCTACACTGAAGCTTTCTTT. Protein: CASSHADSYTEAFF.

The chain uses TRBV6-1 and TRBJ1-4; TRBD1 might be the D (5 bases). V was shortened by 8 bases and J by 6 bases, with 19 bases between the two germline ends. The CDR3 is made up of 15 amino acids. Germline V gene lookup returns CDR1 MNHNS and CDR2 SASEGT. The CDR3 nucleotides read TGTGCCAGCTCGAGGGGAAGCGCTGTTGATGAAAAACTGTTTTTT. Its translation: CASSRGSAVDEKLFF.

In DNA form, the CDR3 reads TGCGCCAGCAGCCTGGGTCCCAGGGGAGGGGGAGCCAATCAGCCCCAGCATTTT. Amino acid sequence: CASSLGPRGGGANQPQHF. The chain is built from TRBV5-1 and TRBJ1-5, with D perhaps matching TRBD1 (6 bases). The CDR3 has 18 amino acids. V lost 4 bases and J 3 bases, leaving 23 bases between the germline ends. Germline V gene sequence: CDR1 SGHRS, CDR2 YFSETQ.

The chain couples TRBV7-9 to TRBJ2-3; D call uncertain. The CDR3 extends over 14 amino acids. Trimming removed 1 base at V and 1 base at J, with 6 bases between. CDR1 is SEHNR, CDR2 FQNEAQ, per germline (reference sequence). The CDR3 loop is CASSLVLGTDTQYF. The CDR3 coding sequence is TGTGCCAGCAGCTTAGTGTTAGGCACAGATACGCAGTATTTT.

This clone turned up a few times. Additional DNA sequences in this sample encode the identical CDR3. The chain employs TRBV2 and TRBJ1-1, with D unclear. Germline CDR1 and CDR2: SNHLY and FYNNEI. The germline V and J ends were trimmed by 2 bases and 0 bases, with 4 bases remaining between them. This CDR3 region has 13 residues. The CDR3 DNA follows: TGTGCCAGCAGTGAATCCGTGAACACTGAAGCTTTCTTT. This translates into CASSESVNTEAFF.

The chain has TRBV5-5 and TRBJ1-1; the D is unclear. CDR1 and CDR2 (germline): SGHKS, YYEKEE (reference sequence). The CDR3 spans 12 residues. The germline V and J ends were trimmed by 1 base and 3 bases, with 4 bases remaining between them. CDR3 nucleotide sequence: TGTGCCAGCAGCTTGTTAGACACTGAAGCTTTCTTT. Translated: CASSLLDTEAFF.

Concerning this clone itself: The DNA is omitted, as the CDR3 cannot be located on it reliably, and the CDR3 follows TCRdb's listing. The V and J genes are TRBV27 and TRBJ1-2; TRBD1, the table's D call, was not compared with the DNA. The CDR3 spans 16 residues, counting both ends. Germline loops: CDR1 MNHEY, CDR2 SMNVEV (reference sequence). The CDR3 protein is CASSFGAGRGDYGYTF.

The chain links TRBV15 to TRBJ1-1; D remains ambiguous. Germline V gene sequence: CDR1 LNHNV, CDR2 YYDKDF (reference sequence). The V end lost 8 bases, the J end lost 2 bases, and 12 bases lay between the germline ends. The CDR3 is made up of 13 amino acids. CDR3 in DNA: TGTGCCACCGACCCGGGCTTAAACACTGAAGCTTTCTTT. It specifies CATDPGLNTEAFF.

This clone has only one observation. This chain connects TRBV2 to TRBJ1-5; 7 nucleotides match TRBD1. Germline V gives CDR1 SNHLY, CDR2 FYNNEI. V lost 4 bases to trimming and J lost 5 bases; unmatched junction nucleotides: 8. This CDR3 is 15 amino acids long. In DNA form, the CDR3 reads TGTGCCAGCAGTGCTTCCCGGGACAGCTATCAGCCCCAGCATTTT. Translation: CASSASRDSYQPQHF.

V is TRBV28 and J is TRBJ1-1; 7 positions match TRBD1. Germline lookup yields CDR1 MDHEN and CDR2 SYDVKM. V lost 5 bases and J lost 1; bases outside the gene matches: 4. The CDR3 length is 14 residues. CDR3 sequence (DNA): TGTGCCAGCAGTCCCGGGACAGAGAACACTGAAGCTTTCTTT. Amino acids: CASSPGTENTEAFF.

This clone was seen just once. The CDR3 coding sequence is TGTGCCAGCAGGGGGCGCGGGACAGGTTATGGCTACACCTTC. This gives the protein CASRGRGTGYGYTF. The genes are TRBV27 and TRBJ1-2; the match to TRBD1 covers 8 bases. Trimming removed 6 bases from V and 5 bases from J; junction bases left unmatched: 8. The CDR3 is 14 amino acids. Germline V gene lookup returns CDR1 MNHEY and CDR2 SMNVEV (reference sequence).

This chain joins TRBV6-1 and TRBJ2-1; 14 bases match TRBD2. The CDR3 has 15 amino acids. Losses at the gene ends were 4 bases for V and 8 bases for J; bases not matched to a gene: 4. The germline V gene has CDR1 MNHNS and CDR2 SASEGT. CDR3 amino acids: CASSGPGLAGDEQFF. In DNA form, the CDR3 reads TGTGCCAGCAGTGGCCCGGGACTAGCGGGAGATGAGCAGTTCTTC.

CDR3 sequence (DNA): TGTGCCAGCAGCTTCCGGGACAGGGGTCGAAGGGTAGTGGAAAAACTGTTTTTT. Protein: CASSFRDRGRRVVEKLFF. V gene TRBV7-9 combines with J gene TRBJ1-4; TRBD1 matches at 10 bases. Germline V lookup: CDR1 SEHNR, CDR2 FQNEAQ (reference sequence). CDR3 size: 18 residues. V was clipped by 3 bases and J by 8 bases; unmatched bases: 15.

The chain links TRBV19 to TRBJ2-3; TRBD2 aligns across 9 bases. The V and J ends lost 6 bases and 0 bases, in that order; junction bases with no gene match: 13. Germline V gene lookup returns CDR1 LNHDA and CDR2 SQIVND (reference sequence). This CDR3 is built from 18 residues. CDR3 protein: CASSPETRGGLSTDTQYF. The CDR3 DNA reads as TGTGCCAGTAGCCCCGAGACGCGGGGGGGCCTCAGCACAGATACGCAGTATTTT.

The chain uses TRBV19 and TRBJ1-2, with 9 bases aligning to TRBD1. Germline V gives CDR1 LNHDA, CDR2 SQIVND (reference sequence). CDR3 size: 13 residues. After removal of 5 bases from V and 7 bases from J, the junction contained 5 bases not matched to a gene. The DNA for the CDR3 is TGTGCCAGTAGTCCCCGGGACAGGGCTGGCTACACCTTC. It translates to CASSPRDRAGYTF.

This clone was counted once. This chain connects TRBV6-1 to TRBJ2-7; D not certain. This CDR3 is 13 amino acids long. Deletions cut 4 bases from V and 2 bases from J, with 9 bases between. Germline V gives CDR1 MNHNS, CDR2 SASEGT. CDR3 sequence: CASSGSSPYEQYF. The CDR3, as DNA: TGTGCCAGCAGTGGGTCTTCCCCCTACGAGCAGTACTTC.

J is TRBJ1-2 and V is TRBV7-9, with TRBD1 matching 8 bases. Germline V gene sequence: CDR1 SEHNR, CDR2 FQNEAQ (reference sequence). This CDR3 is 12 amino acids long. This CDR3 reads CAGQGANYGYTF. CDR3 DNA sequence: TGTGCAGGACAGGGAGCTAACTATGGCTACACCTTC.

Turning to this clone: Other DNA sequences within the sample encode an identical CDR3. This chain connects TRBV4-1 to TRBJ1-1, with a tentative D call TRBD1 (5 bases). Trimming took 4 bases from V and 1 from J, leaving 10 bases between them. Germline-derived CDR1 and CDR2 are MGHRA and YSYEKL. CDR3 length equals 14 residues. This CDR3 reads CASSLTASNTEAFF. CDR3 sequence (DNA): TGCGCCAGCAGCCTGACAGCCTCGAACACTGAAGCTTTCTTT.

The chain employs TRBV2 and TRBJ1-4; D remains ambiguous. This CDR3 comprises 15 residues. V shed 6 bases and J shed 0 bases, with 11 bases lying between them. Germline V CDR1 and CDR2: SNHLY, FYNNEI. The DNA of the CDR3 is TGTGCCAGCAGAGGGAACAGCGCAACTAATGAAAAACTGTTTTTT. Its protein is CASRGNSATNEKLFF. Filled out from reference TRBV2 and TRBJ1-4, the complete variable domain reads EPEVTQTPSHQVTQMGQEVILRCVPISNHLYFYWYRQILGQKVEFLVSFYNNEISEKSEIFDDQFSVERPDGSNFTLKIRSTKLEDSAMYFCASRGNSATNEKLFFGSGTQLSVL.

The chain uses TRBV11-3 and TRBJ1-5; no clear D. Trimming removed 5 bases from V and 4 bases from J, with 9 bases in between. The CDR3 covers 13 residues. CDR1 and CDR2 (germline): SGHNT, YENEEA. Written as DNA, the CDR3 is TGTGCCAGCAGCGCCGGGTCAAATCAGCCCCAGCATTTT. Translated: CASSAGSNQPQHF. Full variable domain (missing parts from reference TRBV11-3 and TRBJ1-5): EAGVVQSPRYKIIEKKQPVAFWCNPISGHNTLYWYLQNLGQGPELLIRYENEEAVDDSQLPKDRFSAERLKGVDSTLKIQPAELGDSAVYLCASSAGSNQPQHFGDGTRLSIL.

The J gene is TRBJ1-1, the V gene TRBV20-1; possibly TRBD1 for D (6 bases). CDR3 size: 10 residues. Between the trimmed V and J ends, which lost 3 bases and 11 bases, there was a span of 10 bases. Germline V gene sequence: CDR1 DFQATT, CDR2 SNEGSKA (reference sequence). CDR3 loop: CSASRQEAFF. The CDR3 DNA reads TGCAGTGCTAGTAGACAGGAGGCTTTCTTT.

This chain uses TRBV10-2 with TRBJ2-7, with 7 bases lining up with TRBD1. Trimming cost V 6 bases and J 5 bases; bases outside gene matches: 4. The CDR3 sequence is 12 residues long. In germline, CDR1 is WSHSY, CDR2 SAAADI. The CDR3 nucleotides read TGCGCCAGCAGCGTAACAGGGGACGAGCAGTACTTC. This sequence encodes CASSVTGDEQYF.

J is TRBJ2-7 and V is TRBV11-1; 14 bases fit TRBD2. The CDR3 contains 16 residues. Trimming cost V 5 bases and J 5 bases; bases outside gene matches: 8. The germline V gene encodes CDR1 SGHAT and CDR2 FQDESV (reference sequence). Written as DNA, the CDR3 is TGTGCCAGCAGCCGACTAGCGGGAGGGCTCCGGGACGAGCAGTACTTC. It specifies CASSRLAGGLRDEQYF. The full variable domain, with the rest looked up from reference TRBV11-1 and TRBJ2-7, is EAEVAQSPRYKITEKSQAVAFWCDPISGHATLYWYRQILGQGPELLVQFQDESVVDDSQLPKDRFSAERLKGVDSTLKIQPAELGDSAMYLCASSRLAGGLRDEQYFGPGTRLTVT.

The chain combines TRBV12-5 with TRBJ2-7; D gene unclear. V was cut by 7 bases and J by 3 bases, with 13 bases left in between. CDR1 and CDR2 (germline): LGHNT, FRNRAP. CDR3 length equals 13 residues. CDR3 protein: CASEPLGIYEQYF. The CDR3 nucleotides read TGTGCTAGTGAGCCGCTAGGGATCTACGAGCAGTACTTC.

This CDR3 reads CASSLMTADQPQHF. The CDR3 DNA follows: TGTGCCAGCAGCTTAATGACCGCAGATCAGCCCCAGCATTTT. The rearrangement links TRBV7-2 to TRBJ1-5; the D is unclear. Germline V gene lookup returns CDR1 SGHTA and CDR2 FQGNSA. The CDR3 is 14 amino acids. The V and J ends lost 2 bases and 5 bases respectively, with 10 bases between them.

The chain is built from TRBV6-4 and TRBJ1-2; TRBD1 agrees at 8 bases. The CDR3 is 16 residues long. The germline V gene encodes CDR1 MRHNA and CDR2 SNTAGT. With V trimmed by 6 bases and J by 5 bases, 14 bases remained unmatched. Here the CDR3 reads CASSLQGTGGLYGYTF. CDR3 nucleotide sequence: TGTGCCAGCAGCCTCCAAGGGACAGGAGGGTTGTATGGCTACACCTTC.

This clone occurred once. The chain couples TRBV6-4 to TRBJ2-1, with 12 bases that match TRBD2. This CDR3 contains 15 residues. V lost 6 bases, J lost 7 bases, and 7 bases stayed unmatched. CDR1 is MRHNA and CDR2 is SNTAGT in the germline V gene. The CDR3 spells CASRYTSGGSNEQFF. The CDR3 coding sequence is TGTGCCAGCAGGTACACTAGCGGGGGGTCGAATGAGCAGTTCTTC.

The J gene is TRBJ1-1, the V gene TRBV5-1; TRBD1 agrees at 8 bases. CDR1 and CDR2 from the germline V gene are SGHRS and YFSETQ. The CDR3 has 13 amino acids. V trimming: 3 bases; J trimming: 4 bases; junction bases outside the gene matches: 2. CDR3 bases: TGCGCCAGCAGCTGGACAGGGTTCACTGAAGCTTTCTTT. Its translation: CASSWTGFTEAFF.